What follows are 30 T cell receptor beta chains derived from one specimen sequenced in a study of CD8+ T cells in alopecia areata. Following RNA extraction, reverse transcription yielded cDNA that acted as the sequencing template. Profiling relied on immunoSEQ multiplex PCR, and the TCRdb table lists in-frame clones only, not all of them. Found here are around 190,000 clones, just over 55% of them singletons; the top ten hold under 5%. Sequencing was done on a sample of CD8+ T cells sorted from blood. Source of these receptors: a human donor in good health.

The chain recombines TRBV29-1 with TRBJ1-2; D gene unclear. Germline CDR1 and CDR2: SQVTM and ANQGSEA. This CDR3 region has 11 residues. Trimming cost V 4 bases and J 4 bases, with 7 bases left between them. CDR3: CSVVMSYGYTF. CDR3 DNA: TGCAGCGTTGTAATGAGCTATGGCTACACCTTC.

The V call is TRBV5-4, the J call TRBJ2-1; 7 nucleotides line up with TRBD1. Trimming cost V 4 bases and J 4 bases; bases outside gene matches: 14. The CDR3 spans 17 residues. Germline assignment: CDR1 SGHNT and CDR2 YYREEE (reference sequence). CDR3 nucleotides: TGTGCCAGCAGCGGGGACACAGGGGCTTCGTTTTACAATGAGCAGTTCTTC. This codes for CASSGDTGASFYNEQFF.

The sample holds a few counts of this clone. V is TRBV29-1 and J is TRBJ2-3; TRBD1 aligns across 8 bases. V gave up 7 bases and J gave up 4 bases; unmatched junction bases: 16. Germline V gene data show CDR1 as SQVTM and CDR2 as ANQGSEA. The CDR3 sequence is 16 residues long. CDR3 amino acids: CSAQGAQQGIADTQYF. CDR3 nucleotides: TGCAGCGCCCAGGGGGCCCAGCAGGGCATCGCAGATACGCAGTATTTT.

The chain employs TRBV7-2 and TRBJ2-3; the match to TRBD2 covers 16 bases. Trimming at V came to 5 bases and at J to 3 bases, leaving 8 bases not matched to a gene. CDR1 SGHTA and CDR2 FQGNSA come from the germline V gene. The CDR3 has 18 residues. The CDR3 coding sequence is TGTGCCAGCAGCCCTCCGGGACTAGCGGGGGGGCCGACAGATACGCAGTATTTT. Amino acid sequence: CASSPPGLAGGPTDTQYF.

The V and J genes are TRBV6-5 and TRBJ1-6; D is unclear. Germline CDR1 MNHEY, CDR2 SVGAGI. Trimming removed 5 bases from V and 4 bases from J, with 12 bases in between. This CDR3 has 15 amino acids. DNA of the CDR3: TGTGCCAGCAGTAACCAGAGATATTATAATTCACCCCTCCACTTT. It encodes CASSNQRYYNSPLHF.

This clone was detected only a few times. The CDR3 DNA is TGTGCCAGCAGCTTAGTGGGAGCGGGGGGGCCCATCGGGGAGCTGTTTTTT. As protein: CASSLVGAGGPIGELFF. The gene calls are TRBV11-2 and TRBJ2-2; TRBD2 aligns across 10 bases. V shed 1 base and J 7 bases; nucleotides not matched to a gene: 9. This CDR3 has 17 residues. Germline values: CDR1 SGHAT, CDR2 FQNNGV. The full variable domain, rest sourced from reference TRBV11-2 and TRBJ2-2, is EAGVAQSPRYKIIEKRQSVAFWCNPISGHATLYWYQQILGQGPKLLIQFQNNGVVDDSQLPKDRFSAERLKGVDSTLKIQPAKLEDSAVYLCASSLVGAGGPIGELFFGEGSRLTVL.

This clone came up once. J is TRBJ2-1 and V is TRBV25-1; D is undetermined. Germline V lookup: CDR1 MGHDK, CDR2 SYGVNS. The V gene lost 4 bases and the J gene lost 9 bases, with 10 bases spanning the gap. The CDR3 contains 12 residues. CDR3 protein: CASSGNGIEQFF. CDR3 DNA: TGTGCCAGCAGTGGAAATGGGATTGAGCAGTTCTTC.

In regard to this clone: This sample includes further DNA sequences coding for the same CDR3. The CDR3 DNA sequence: TGCAGCGTCGACAGTAACACTGAAGCTTTCTTT. Translated: CSVDSNTEAFF. This sequence joins TRBV29-1 and TRBJ1-1, with D perhaps matching TRBD1 (5 bases). This CDR3 region has 11 residues. V was pared by 6 bases and J by 2 bases, with 7 bases between. CDR1 is SQVTM, CDR2 ANQGSEA, per germline.

As DNA, the CDR3 is TGCGCCAGCAGCCAACCTCAAGGTCACACTGAAGCTTTCTTT. It codes for CASSQPQGHTEAFF. J is TRBJ1-1 and V is TRBV4-1; D unresolved. V lost 2 bases and J 3 bases, leaving 10 bases between the germline ends. Per the germline V gene, CDR1 is MGHRA and CDR2 is YSYEKL. The CDR3 is 14 residues long.

The chain links TRBV20-1 to TRBJ1-2; D remains ambiguous. The CDR3 has 9 residues. Germline-derived CDR1 and CDR2 are DFQATT and SNEGSKA (reference sequence). The CDR3 nucleotides read TGCTCAGCGAACTATGGCTACACCTTC. Translation: CSANYGYTF.

The chain couples TRBV6-1 to TRBJ1-2; D is ambiguous. CDR1 MNHNS and CDR2 SASEGT come from the germline V gene. The CDR3 contains 14 residues. The V end lost 8 bases, the J end lost 4 bases, and 17 bases lay between the germline ends. CDR3 protein: CASSESPAGYGYTF. In DNA form, the CDR3 reads TGTGCCAGCTCCGAAAGCCCCGCGGGCTATGGCTACACCTTC.

This clone has a handful of counts. The genes are TRBV2 and TRBJ2-5, with D unclear. The CDR3 runs 12 residues. Germline assignment: CDR1 SNHLY and CDR2 FYNNEI. The ends were cut back, 8 bases at V and 5 bases at J, with 12 bases in the middle. The CDR3 coding sequence is TGTGCCAGCTTAACGCCTACGGAGACCCAGTACTTC. It yields the protein CASLTPTETQYF.

The chain carries TRBV4-1 and TRBJ1-2, with a possible D match to TRBD1 (5 bases). Germline loops: CDR1 MGHRA, CDR2 YSYEKL. The V end lost 4 bases, the J end lost 10 bases, and 22 bases lay between the germline ends. The CDR3 has 15 residues. The CDR3, as DNA: TGCGCCAGCAGCCTCGGCGAGGGCAGGGACGTTTCCTACACCTTC. Its translation: CASSLGEGRDVSYTF.

This clone was observed a handful of times. The genes are TRBV7-8 and TRBJ2-7; 7 bases line up with TRBD1. There are 17 residues in the CDR3. V shed 1 base, J shed 5 bases, and the junction held 14 bases outside the gene matches. Germline assignment: CDR1 SGHVS and CDR2 FQNEAQ. In DNA form, the CDR3 reads TGTGCCAGCAGCTTAGGTTCGGCCGGGACAGTAATACACGAGCAGTACTTC. Amino acids: CASSLGSAGTVIHEQYF.

This sequence joins TRBV29-1 and TRBJ2-1; D gene unclear. This CDR3 is 15 amino acids long. The V gene's germline CDR1 is SQVTM and CDR2 ANQGSEA. V lost 1 base and J lost 0, with 10 bases in between. The CDR3: CSVEGVPISYNEQFF. In DNA, the CDR3 is TGCAGCGTTGAAGGGGTGCCTATCTCCTACAATGAGCAGTTCTTC.

The genes are TRBV9 and TRBJ2-7; either TRBD1 or TRBD2 may fit D (5 bases each). The CDR3 length is 16 residues. Per the germline V gene, CDR1 is SGDLS and CDR2 is YYNGEE. V was trimmed by 0 bases and J by 0 bases, leaving 13 bases between them. The chain's CDR3 is CASSVDSGTLSYEQYF. Here the CDR3 DNA reads TGTGCCAGCAGCGTAGATTCAGGGACCCTCTCCTACGAGCAGTACTTC. The whole variable domain, remainder taken from reference TRBV9 and TRBJ2-7, is DSGVTQTPKHLITATGQRVTLRCSPRSGDLSVYWYQQSLDQGLQFLIQYYNGEERAKGNILERFSAQQFPDLHSELNLSSLELGDSALYFCASSVDSGTLSYEQYFGPGTRLTVT.

The chain recombines TRBV5-1 with TRBJ2-3, with 9 nucleotides matching TRBD1. V trimming: 3 bases; J trimming: 1 base; junction bases outside the gene matches: 12. CDR1 is SGHRS, CDR2 YFSETQ, per germline. The CDR3 totals 18 residues. Written as DNA, the CDR3 is TGCGCCAGCAGCTACATGGGACAGGGACTTCTTGGCACAGATACGCAGTATTTT. This codes for CASSYMGQGLLGTDTQYF.

This chain uses TRBV2 with TRBJ2-2; a possible D gene is TRBD1 (6 bases). Germline V gene sequence: CDR1 SNHLY, CDR2 FYNNEI. Trimming pared 7 bases from V and 0 bases from J, leaving 9 bases between. The CDR3 sequence is 14 residues long. The CDR3 region has the DNA TGTGCCAGCATCTGGACAGCGAACACCGGGGAGCTGTTTTTT. Protein: CASIWTANTGELFF.

A word on this clone: The junction and the germline gene differ at one end; a read error may be behind it. The V and J genes are TRBV4-1 and TRBJ1-6, with D hard to call. CDR3 length: 13 residues. CDR1 and CDR2 from the germline V gene are MGHRA and YSYEKL. The CDR3 here is CASTQSGNSPLHF. CDR3 bases: TGCGCCAGCACCCAAAGCGGGAATTCACCCCTCCACTTT.

The V call is TRBV25-1, the J call TRBJ2-7, with TRBD2 identical over 7 bases. The CDR3 has 13 amino acids. Germline V lookup: CDR1 MGHDK, CDR2 SYGVNS. The trim removed 6 bases at V and 3 bases at J, leaving 5 bases unmatched. The CDR3 DNA follows: TGTGCCAGCAGCGATCGGGAGGTCTACGAGCAGTACTTC. Residues: CASSDREVYEQYF.

This sequence joins TRBV5-1 and TRBJ2-3; 9 bases are shared with TRBD2. Germline V CDR1 and CDR2: SGHRS, YFSETQ. J lost 2 bases, V lost 5 bases, and 9 bases had no gene match. CDR3 length: 16 amino acids. The chain's CDR3 is CASSGIAGDNTDTQYF. In DNA form, the CDR3 reads TGCGCCAGCAGTGGGATAGCGGGAGACAACACAGATACGCAGTATTTT. The whole variable domain, remainder taken from reference TRBV5-1 and TRBJ2-3, is KAGVTQTPRYLIKTRGQQVTLSCSPISGHRSVSWYQQTPGQGLQFLFEYFSETQRNKGNFPGRFSGRQFSNSRSEMNVSTLELGDSALYLCASSGIAGDNTDTQYFGPGTRLTVL.

V usage is TRBV9 and J usage is TRBJ2-7; D uncertain. Germline-derived CDR1 and CDR2 are SGDLS and YYNGEE. V was shortened by 0 bases and J by 3 bases, with 4 bases between the two germline ends. The CDR3 is 12 amino acids. The chain's CDR3 is CASSVDGYEQYF. The CDR3 DNA follows: TGTGCCAGCAGCGTAGACGGCTACGAGCAGTACTTC.

The chain carries TRBV9 and TRBJ2-7; D is possibly TRBD2 (7 bases). Germline CDR1 and CDR2: SGDLS and YYNGEE. This CDR3 region has 15 residues. V lost 0 bases and J lost 2, with 12 bases in between. CDR3 sequence: CASSVDGGGPYEQYF. The CDR3 DNA sequence: TGTGCCAGCAGCGTAGATGGCGGGGGCCCCTACGAGCAGTACTTC.

The chain carries TRBV9 and TRBJ2-3, with TRBD1 matching 9 bases. Trimming removed 4 bases from V and 2 bases from J; junction bases left unmatched: 11. The CDR3 is made up of 17 amino acids. Per the germline V gene, CDR1 is SGDLS and CDR2 is YYNGEE. CDR3 residues: CASSFHFGTGNTDTQYF. The DNA for the CDR3 is TGTGCCAGCAGCTTCCACTTCGGGACAGGGAACACAGATACGCAGTATTTT.

This clone has a handful of counts. The genes are TRBV29-1 and TRBJ2-7, with D uncertain. V was pared by 2 bases and J by 5 bases, with 13 bases between. Per germline, CDR1 SQVTM and CDR2 ANQGSEA. The CDR3 is 13 amino acids. CDR3 sequence: CSVEKGLAHEQYF. In DNA, the CDR3 is TGCAGCGTTGAAAAGGGTCTCGCCCACGAGCAGTACTTC.

The V and J genes are TRBV7-9 and TRBJ2-1, with unresolved D. The V gene's germline CDR1 is SEHNR and CDR2 FQNEAQ (reference sequence). V lost 5 bases and J 3 bases, leaving 8 bases between the germline ends. This CDR3 has 13 amino acids. DNA of the CDR3: TGTGCCAGCAGCCTCCTGGGCTACAATGAGCAGTTCTTC. It specifies CASSLLGYNEQFF.

This clone was recorded only once. V usage is TRBV7-9 and J usage is TRBJ1-5; a possible D gene is TRBD1 (5 bases). The CDR3 extends over 17 amino acids. Trimming left V 2 bases short and J 0 bases short, with 14 bases between. CDR1 is SEHNR, CDR2 FQNEAQ, per germline (reference sequence). For the CDR3, the DNA is TGTGCCAGCAGCTTAACAGTCGGGGGACTTAGCAATCAGCCCCAGCATTTT. Translation: CASSLTVGGLSNQPQHF.

The chain has TRBV15 and TRBJ2-3; 10 bases line up with TRBD2. The CDR3 is made up of 15 amino acids. V lost 5 bases, J lost 5 bases, and 7 bases stayed unmatched. The germline gives CDR1 LNHNV, CDR2 YYDKDF (reference sequence). CDR3 sequence reads: CATSVSGGSRDTQYF. The CDR3 DNA follows: TGTGCCACCAGCGTTAGCGGGGGGAGTCGAGATACGCAGTATTTT.

This chain links TRBV6-5 with TRBJ2-6; D gene unclear. The CDR3 extends over 14 amino acids. V dropped 6 bases and J dropped 3 bases, with 9 bases sitting between them. Germline V gives CDR1 MNHEY, CDR2 SVGAGI. The CDR3 loop is CASSNPLGANVLTF. Written as DNA, the CDR3 is TGTGCCAGCAGCAACCCCCTTGGGGCCAACGTCCTGACTTTC.

This clone was detected a few times. The V gene is TRBV5-1, the J gene TRBJ2-5; 7 positions match TRBD1. Germline assignment: CDR1 SGHRS and CDR2 YFSETQ. Trimming removed 4 bases from V and 4 bases from J; junction bases left unmatched: 7. The CDR3 totals 14 residues. The CDR3 loop reads CASSGPRDRETQYF. The CDR3 region has the DNA TGCGCCAGCAGCGGACCCCGGGACAGAGAGACCCAGTACTTC.